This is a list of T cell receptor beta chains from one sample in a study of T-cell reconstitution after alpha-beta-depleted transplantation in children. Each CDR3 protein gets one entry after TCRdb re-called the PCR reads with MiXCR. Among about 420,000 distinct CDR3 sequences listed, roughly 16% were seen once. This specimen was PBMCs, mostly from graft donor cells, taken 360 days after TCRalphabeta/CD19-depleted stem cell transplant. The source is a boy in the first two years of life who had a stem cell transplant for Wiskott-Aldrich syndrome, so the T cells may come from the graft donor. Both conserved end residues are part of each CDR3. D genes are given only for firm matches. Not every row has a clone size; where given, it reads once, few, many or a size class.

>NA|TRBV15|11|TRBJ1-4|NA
TGTGCCACCAGCATAAACGAAAAACTGTTTTTT
CATSINEKLFF
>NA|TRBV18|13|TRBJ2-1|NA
TGTGCCAGCTCACCCGACTATCCCGTAGAGCAGTTCTTC
CASSPDYPVEQFF
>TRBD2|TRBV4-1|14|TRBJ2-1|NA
TGCGCCAGCAGCAGACTAGCGGCTGGCAATGAGCAGTTCTTC
CASSRLAAGNEQFF
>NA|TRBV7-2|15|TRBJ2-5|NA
TGTGCCAGCAGCTCACGTGGCAGGGGTTGGGTGACCCAGTACTTC
CASSSRGRGWVTQYF
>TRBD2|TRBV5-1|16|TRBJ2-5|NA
TGCGCCAGCAGCTCCGGGACTAGCGGGATTACGGAGACCCAGTACTTC
CASSSGTSGITETQYF
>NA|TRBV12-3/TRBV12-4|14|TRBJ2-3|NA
TGTGCCAGCAGTTCAGCCAGACGCACAGATACGCAGTATTTT
CASSSARRTDTQYF
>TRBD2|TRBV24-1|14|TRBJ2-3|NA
TGTGCCACCACGGCTAGCGGGAGCACAGATACGCAGTATTTT
CATTASGSTDTQYF
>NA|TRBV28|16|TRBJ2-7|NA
TGTGCCAGCAGTTTAGGGGGTAAGGGGAGTTCCTACGAGCAGTACTTC
CASSLGGKGSSYEQYF
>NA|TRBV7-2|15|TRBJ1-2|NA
TGTGCCAGCAGTCCTACCTCCGCAGGTGGCTATGGCTACACCTTC
CASSPTSAGGYGYTF
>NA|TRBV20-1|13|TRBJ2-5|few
TGCAGTGCTAGGGGGGTGGCCCAAGAGACCCAGTACTTC
CSARGVAQETQYF
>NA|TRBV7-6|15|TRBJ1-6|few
TGTGCCAGCAGCGGAAGGGCTGACTATAATTCACCCCTCCACTTT
CASSGRADYNSPLHF
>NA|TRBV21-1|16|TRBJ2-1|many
TGTGCCAGCAGCAAAGTTAGGCGCGAGCGAAACAATGAGCAGTTCTTC
CASSKVRRERNNEQFF
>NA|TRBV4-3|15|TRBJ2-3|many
TGCGCCAGCAGCCAAGACTGGGAGAGGGCAGATACGCAGTATTTT
CASSQDWERADTQYF
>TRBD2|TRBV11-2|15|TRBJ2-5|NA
TGTGCCAGCAGCTTAACTAGCGATACGGGGGAGACCCAGTACTTC
CASSLTSDTGETQYF
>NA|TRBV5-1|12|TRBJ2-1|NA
TGCGCCAGCAGCTTGGTGCTCGGGGAGCAGTTCTTC
CASSLVLGEQFF
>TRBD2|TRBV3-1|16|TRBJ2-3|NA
TGTGCCAGCAGCGCAGGGACTAGCGGATACACAGATACGCAGTATTTT
CASSAGTSGYTDTQYF
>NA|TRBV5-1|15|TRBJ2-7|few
TGCGCCAGCAGCTTGTCCGCGACAGTCTTCTACGAGCAGTACTTC
CASSLSATVFYEQYF
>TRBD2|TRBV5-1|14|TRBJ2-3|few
TGCGCCAGCAGGAGACTAGCGGGGTCAGATACGCAGTATTTT
CASRRLAGSDTQYF
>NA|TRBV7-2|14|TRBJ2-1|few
TGTGCCACTCGGACCCGGGACTGGAATAATGAGCAGTTCTTC
CATRTRDWNNEQFF
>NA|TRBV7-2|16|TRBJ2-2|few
TGTGCCAGCGGAAATAGCGGCCTCGGGAAGACCGGGGAGCTGTTTTTT
CASGNSGLGKTGELFF
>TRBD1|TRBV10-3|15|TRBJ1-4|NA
TGTGCCATCAGTGAAACAGGGGCAGCTAATGAAAAACTGTTTTTT
CAISETGAANEKLFF
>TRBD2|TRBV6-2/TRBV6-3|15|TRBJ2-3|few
TGTGCCAGCAGTTACCAGCGGGAGCGCACAGATACGCAGTATTTT
CASSYQRERTDTQYF
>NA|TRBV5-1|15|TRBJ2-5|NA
TGCGCCAGCAGCTTGGTCACAGGCTACCAAGAGACCCAGTACTTC
CASSLVTGYQETQYF
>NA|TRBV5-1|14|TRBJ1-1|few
TGCGCCAGCAGCTTGGGAGGTGGGGACACTGAAGCTTTCTTT
CASSLGGGDTEAFF
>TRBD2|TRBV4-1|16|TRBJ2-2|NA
TGCGCCAGCAGCCAGCGGGGGGGCCATCGGACCGGGGAGCTGTTTTTT
CASSQRGGHRTGELFF
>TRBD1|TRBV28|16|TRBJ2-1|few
TGTGCCAGCAGTTTATACGGGACAGGCCTTTACAATGAGCAGTTCTTC
CASSLYGTGLYNEQFF
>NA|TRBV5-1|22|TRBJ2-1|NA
TGCGCCAGCAGCTTGCTCCCTGGACAGGGCCGGGTTAATGCGGGAGAACACAATGAGCAGTTCTTC
CASSLLPGQGRVNAGEHNEQFF
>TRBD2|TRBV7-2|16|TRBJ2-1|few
TGTGCCAGCAGCTTATCCCCGGGACTAGCGGGTAATGAGCAGTTCTTC
CASSLSPGLAGNEQFF
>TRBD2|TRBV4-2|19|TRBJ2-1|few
TGTGCCAGCAGCCAGAGAGAGACTCTCGGACTAGCGGGGGTCAGGGAGCAGTTCTTC
CASSQRETLGLAGVREQFF
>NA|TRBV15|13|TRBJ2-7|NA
TGTGCCACCAGCAGAGATCAAGTCTACGAGCAGTACTTC
CATSRDQVYEQYF
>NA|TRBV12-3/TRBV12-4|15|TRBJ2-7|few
TGTGCCAGCAGTTTAGGGGGCAGGCTCACCTACGAGCAGTACTTC
CASSLGGRLTYEQYF
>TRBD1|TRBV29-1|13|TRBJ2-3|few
TGCAGCGTCAACAGGGGGCAAGAAGATACGCAGTATTTT
CSVNRGQEDTQYF
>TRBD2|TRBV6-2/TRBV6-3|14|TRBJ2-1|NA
TGTGCCAGCAGAACTAGCGATCGGTACAATGAGCAGTTCTTC
CASRTSDRYNEQFF
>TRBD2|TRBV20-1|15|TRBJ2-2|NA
TGCAGTGCTAGTAGACTAGCTGTGTCGAGCGGGGAGCTGTTTTTT
CSASRLAVSSGELFF
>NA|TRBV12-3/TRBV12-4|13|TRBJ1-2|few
TGTGCCAGCAGTCCCCGACAGTACTATGGCTACACCTTC
CASSPRQYYGYTF
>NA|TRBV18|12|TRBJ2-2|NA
TGTGCCAGCTCACCCACACGCTTAGGGCTGTTTTTT
CASSPTRLGLFF
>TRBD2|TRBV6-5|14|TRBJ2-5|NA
TGTGCCAGCAGTTACTCGAGCGGGGGAGAGACCCAGTACTTC
CASSYSSGGETQYF
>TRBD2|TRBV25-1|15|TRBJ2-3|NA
TGTGCCAGTACAGCGGGGGGCAGCCTCGGCGGTACGCAGTATTTT
CASTAGGSLGGTQYF
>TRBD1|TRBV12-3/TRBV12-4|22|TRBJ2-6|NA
TGTGCCAGCAGTTTAGCGGCCTCCGAACCGGGACAGGGAATCTCTGGGGCCAACGTCCTGACTTTC
CASSLAASEPGQGISGANVLTF
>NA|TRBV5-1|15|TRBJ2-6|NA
TGCGCCAGCAGCTTGGTTTCAGCTGGGGCCAACGTCCTGACTTTC
CASSLVSAGANVLTF
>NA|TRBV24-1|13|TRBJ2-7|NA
TGTGCCACCAGTGACACGACAGAGTACGGGCAGTACTTC
CATSDTTEYGQYF
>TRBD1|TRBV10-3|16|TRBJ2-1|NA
TGTGCCATCAGTGAGTCAGACAGGGCCACCTACAATGAGCAGTTCTTC
CAISESDRATYNEQFF
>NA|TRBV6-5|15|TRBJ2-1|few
TGTGCCAGCAGTTACCAGGGTAGCAGCTACAATGAGCAGTTCTTC
CASSYQGSSYNEQFF
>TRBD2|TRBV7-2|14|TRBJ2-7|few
TGTGCCAGCAGCTTAGAGGCGGGGGGGCGAGAGCAGTACTTC
CASSLEAGGREQYF
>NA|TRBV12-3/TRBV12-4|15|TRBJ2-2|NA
TGTGCCAGCAGTTTGGACACGCCGCCCACCGGGGAGCTGTTTTTT
CASSLDTPPTGELFF
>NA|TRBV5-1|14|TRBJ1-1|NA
TGCGCCAGCAGGGGAGAGGGGAGAGACACTGAAGCTTTCTTT
CASRGEGRDTEAFF
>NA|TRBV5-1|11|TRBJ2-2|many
TGTGCCAGCAGTTTTACCGGGGAGCTGTTTTTT
CASSFTGELFF
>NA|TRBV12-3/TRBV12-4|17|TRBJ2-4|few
TGTGCCAGCAGACGACGGGTGGCCCGGGAAGCCAAAAACATTCAGTACTTC
CASRRRVAREAKNIQYF
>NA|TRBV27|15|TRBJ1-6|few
TGTGCCAGCACCGTAGTAGGGGTCTTGGGTTCACCCCTCCACTTT
CASTVVGVLGSPLHF
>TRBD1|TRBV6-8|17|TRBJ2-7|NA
TGTGCCAGCAGTTACTCGCGACCGGGACAGGGAGACTACGAGCAGTACTTC
CASSYSRPGQGDYEQYF
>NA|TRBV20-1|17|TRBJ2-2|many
TGCAGTGCTAGAGCCCTTGGGGCAGGGGTGTACACCGGGGAGCTGTTTTTT
CSARALGAGVYTGELFF
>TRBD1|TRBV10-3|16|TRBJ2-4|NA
TGTGCCATCAGTGAGTCAGGACAGGGACGGTTGAACATTCAGTACTTC
CAISESGQGRLNIQYF
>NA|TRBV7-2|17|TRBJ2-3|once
TGTGCCAGCAGCTTACTTAGCCCCCCTAGCGGCACAGATACGCAGTATTTT
CASSLLSPPSGTDTQYF
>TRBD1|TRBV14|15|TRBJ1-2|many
TGTGCCAGCAGCCAGCCGGGACAGGGGCGAGATGGCTACACCTTC
CASSQPGQGRDGYTF
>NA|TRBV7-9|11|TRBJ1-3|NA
TGTGCCAGCAGGTCCATAGACACCATATATTTT
CASRSIDTIYF
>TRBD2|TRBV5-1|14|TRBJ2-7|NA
TGCGCCAGCAGCTTGGGCCGGGGGGGAAGAGAGCAGTACTTC
CASSLGRGGREQYF
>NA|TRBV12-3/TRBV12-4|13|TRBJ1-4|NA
TGTGCCAGCAGTTTGTGGGGGGATGAAAAACTGTTTTTT
CASSLWGDEKLFF
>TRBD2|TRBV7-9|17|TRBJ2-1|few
TGTGCCAGCAGCTTATTCCCTAGCGGGAGGATAGGCAATGAGCAGTTCTTC
CASSLFPSGRIGNEQFF